This T cell receptor beta chain emerged from a study of shared clonotypes between healthy human individuals (dated by TCRdb to between 2020 and 2021). Turning to the overall study: A few men and a couple of women, aged 18 to 49 years, made up the cohort. Per donor, three plates each were used for CD4 naive and CD4 memory, two for CD8 naive, and one for CD8 memory. Blood TCR repertoires of roughly five healthy adults were deeply sequenced to estimate repertoire size and the extent of clonotype sharing between individuals. Libraries were prepared and TCR repertoires were sequenced by different laboratories using diverse techniques, in order to increase sequencing depth and limit assay-specific biases. Per donor, leukapheresis produced somewhere between about 0.8 and 9 billion PBMCs. The research as a whole found: Sampling was restricted to blood, and TCR repertoires in tissues likely differ from the TCR repertoires found in blood. Rarefaction of sorted-subset datasets indicated incomplete sequencing despite the large sequencing depth. About 5% of naive CD4, 3.5% of naive CD8, roughly 2.4% of memory CD4, and 0.4% of memory CD8 clonotypes were shared across several donors. Clonotypes shared by all four sorted-subset donors showed higher generation probabilities than non-shared clonotypes. Pairwise subsampling indicated that sequencing depth was expected to affect the degree of clonotype sharing among donors. Naive subsets generally had larger estimated clonotype richness than memory subsets did. Because the study included a small number of donors, the genetic and exposure-history diversity represented was limited.

As for this clone: It has no known antigen specificity. Base quality data are lacking; no much larger clone is found one base away. Distinct nucleotide sequences in the sample also encode this CDR3.

The germline V and J ends show losses of 2 bases and 6 bases respectively, and no gene match explains 7 bases of the junction. CDR1 and CDR2, per the germline V gene, are KGHSH and LQKENI. Reading from cysteine to phenylalanine, the CDR3 counts 16 amino acids. Only the CDR3 region is kept as DNA, spanning 48 bases read in frame from base 1. The donors were healthy, HIV-negative adults with no recently reported acute infections or vaccinations. Every donor was a Caucasian adult living in Nashville, Tennessee, USA. Magnetic negative selection was used to enrich CD4+ T cells, after which naive cells were positively selected on CD45RA and the negative fraction became the memory subset. Blood was obtained by leukapheresis, after which PBMCs were separated by Ficoll-Histopaque density gradient centrifugation and cryopreserved in liquid nitrogen vapor phase. Analytical flow cytometry was used to check the purity and quantity of each magnetically sorted T cell population. Genomic DNA was isolated from every sorted fraction and measured by UV absorbance on a Nanodrop 2000c.

Using the deep immunoSEQ assay, TCR CDR3 regions were amplified from genomic DNA by multiplex PCR. For each cell subset, the extracted genomic DNA was distributed evenly across all wells of several immunoSEQ 96-well plates, and each plate served as one replicate. Each replicate PCR for sorted subsets received around 210 ng genomic DNA, equal to roughly 29,000 T cell genomes. Purified libraries were quantified with a Qubit 3.0 fluorometer, sized on a Bioanalyzer 2100, and re-quantified with the KAPA Library Quantification kit. Each immunoSEQ 96-well plate was sequenced on its own single-read 150-cycle Illumina NextSeq 550 flow cell. The original methods were these. The immunoSEQ output contained only junctional sequences without quality scores, so filtering could not match that applied to full-length reads. To assign V/J genes and CDR3, sequences were annotated against IMGT germline references using PyIR, a Python wrapper for IgBLAST v1.9. Reads with weak V/J assignments (E-value above 1e-6), missing CDR3, stop codons, out-of-frame junctions, or ambiguous translated residues were removed. V3J clonotypes were defined as sequences sharing the same inferred V gene, J gene, and CDR3 amino acid sequence. Percentage overlap between repertoires was calculated by dividing the number of shared unique clonotypes by the size of the smaller repertoire. Repertoire richness was assessed with RTK rarefaction, the Chao1 estimator, and Recon v2.1 estimates of unobserved clonotypes. Generation probabilities for all TCRbeta clonotypes obtained by the gDNA method from a few donors were computed using OLGA. TCRdb retrieved this table from immuneACCESS and kept in-frame rearrangements only. Not all clones are present; in checked studies, unresolved V genes account for under half, and no reason is known for the remainder. That table gives V, J and clone size, and the DNA gave D and trimming. The sample yields approximately 980,000 clones; about 80% were counted once. The ten largest make up about 1.5% of the sample.

The rearranged segments are TRBV18 and TRBJ2-1; TRBD2 fits 10 bases in the junction. The sequence came from a man in his late teens or twenties in good health. What was sequenced was memory CD4+ T cells sorted from blood. This sample's cell subset or site label indicates: CD45RA-negative fraction. The CDR3 loop reads CASSPNLLAGANEQFF. The DNA is TGTGCCAGCTCACCAAATCTGCTAGCGGGAGCCAATGAGCAGTTCTTC. Outside the CDR3, residues come from the reference TRBV18 and TRBJ2-1 proteins, so the full variable domain is: NAGVMQNPRHLVRRRGQEARLRCSPMKGHSHVYWYRQLPEEGLKFMVYLQKENIIDESGMPKERFSAEFPKEGPSILRIQQVVRGDSAAYFCASSPNLLAGANEQFFGPGTRLTVL.